Below, 14 T cell receptor beta chains from the same sample are listed, as sequenced in a study of blood T cell repertoires in COVID-19. Sequenced by immunoSEQ multiplex PCR; TCRdb stores in-frame clones only, minus some. The data contain 380,000 or so clones, 75% to 90% of them seen just once; the ten biggest clones take up roughly 7.2%. The material sequenced was peripheral blood. The receptors were gathered from a woman in her fifties or sixties with COVID-19, enrolled during active disease.

The genes are TRBV11-3 and TRBJ2-2; TRBD2 matches 7 bases. V was clipped by 10 bases and J by 5 bases; unmatched bases: 10. From germline, CDR1 is SGHNT and CDR2 YENEEA. The CDR3 covers 14 residues. The CDR3 spells CATSAGEGTGELFF. As DNA, the CDR3 is TGTGCCACCTCCGCGGGAGAGGGGACCGGGGAGCTGTTTTTT.

This rearrangement joins TRBV18 to TRBJ1-1; D possibly corresponds to TRBD1 (6 bases). CDR1 KGHSH and CDR2 LQKENI come from the germline V gene. Trimming took 0 bases from V and 5 from J, leaving 13 bases between them. This CDR3 is built from 15 residues. CDR3 nucleotide sequence: TGTGCCAGCTCACCACCGTACAGGGAAGATACTGAAGCTTTCTTT. Translated, it gives CASSPPYREDTEAFF. The full variable domain, with the rest looked up from reference TRBV18 and TRBJ1-1, is NAGVMQNPRHLVRRRGQEARLRCSPMKGHSHVYWYRQLPEEGLKFMVYLQKENIIDESGMPKERFSAEFPKEGPSILRIQQVVRGDSAAYFCASSPPYREDTEAFFGQGTRLTVV.

This chain connects TRBV30 to TRBJ2-7; possible D gene TRBD1, 5 bases. The germline V and J ends were trimmed by 7 bases and 0 bases, with 13 bases remaining between them. CDR1 GTSNPN and CDR2 SVGIG come from the germline V gene (reference sequence). This CDR3 has 13 amino acids. CDR3 region: CALTLQGSYEQYF. The DNA of the CDR3 is TGTGCCTTGACGTTGCAGGGCTCCTACGAGCAGTACTTC.

The chain joins TRBV5-4 to TRBJ2-3; TRBD1 matches 10 bases. Unmatched junction bases numbered 5, after V lost 0 bases and J lost 4 bases. Germline V gene lookup returns CDR1 SGHNT and CDR2 YYREEE (reference sequence). The CDR3 runs 16 residues. The CDR3 spells CASSLVFGQGADTQYF. For the CDR3, the DNA is TGTGCCAGCAGCTTGGTATTCGGACAGGGGGCAGATACGCAGTATTTT.

This chain joins TRBV3-1 (or the pseudogene TRBV3-2) and TRBJ2-7; D perhaps matches TRBD1 (6 bases). V lost 5 bases and J 3 bases, leaving 17 bases between the germline ends. This CDR3 spans 15 amino acids. The germline gives CDR1 LGHDT, CDR2 YNNKEL (reference sequence). The CDR3 sequence: CASSSRARDIYEQYF. The CDR3 DNA reads as TGTGCCAGCAGCTCTAGGGCGAGGGACATCTACGAGCAGTACTTC.

CDR3 coding DNA: TGTGCCAGCAGTGTAGGTAGCGGGGGCTTAGAGACCCAGTACTTC. It codes for CASSVGSGGLETQYF. V gene TRBV2 combines with J gene TRBJ2-5; 9 bases map to TRBD2. Per germline, CDR1 SNHLY and CDR2 FYNNEI. This CDR3 has 15 amino acids. V gave up 4 bases and J gave up 4 bases; unmatched junction bases: 7.

This chain uses TRBV2 with TRBJ1-1; 8 bases align to TRBD1. V gave up 3 bases and J gave up 1 base; unmatched junction bases: 4. In germline, CDR1 is SNHLY, CDR2 FYNNEI. The CDR3 loop spans 15 amino acids. CDR3 DNA: TGTGCCAGCAGTGATAGGACAGGGCCGAACACTGAAGCTTTCTTT. Translated, it gives CASSDRTGPNTEAFF. The variable domain in full, completed from reference TRBV2 and TRBJ1-1, reads EPEVTQTPSHQVTQMGQEVILRCVPISNHLYFYWYRQILGQKVEFLVSFYNNEISEKSEIFDDQFSVERPDGSNFTLKIRSTKLEDSAMYFCASSDRTGPNTEAFFGQGTRLTVV.

This chain joins TRBV6-5 and TRBJ1-2; possibly TRBD1 for D (6 bases). CDR1 is MNHEY and CDR2 is SVGAGI in the germline V gene. V lost 7 bases to trimming and J lost 4 bases, with 19 bases between them. CDR3 size: 15 residues. The CDR3 DNA is TGTGCCAGCACCAAGACCAGGGGAATCGGCTATGGCTACACCTTC. Translation: CASTKTRGIGYGYTF.

This clone has a single count. This chain uses TRBV6-2 or TRBV6-3 with TRBJ2-7; no clear D. The CDR3 is 11 residues long. The V gene lost 6 bases and the J gene lost 4 bases, with 7 bases spanning the gap. Germline V gives CDR1 MNHEY, CDR2 SVGEGT. CDR3: CASSSFYEQYF. Written as DNA, the CDR3 is TGTGCCAGCAGCAGCTTTTACGAGCAGTACTTC.

This clone was seen only once. CDR3 sequence (DNA): TGCACCACGGGGGGCAGCTACTCCTACAATGAGCAGTTCTTC. It is translated as CTTGGSYSYNEQFF. This chain links TRBV29-1 with TRBJ2-1; maybe TRBD2 (7 bases). The CDR3 sequence is 14 residues long. The germline V gene encodes CDR1 SQVTM and CDR2 ANQGSEA.

The gene calls are TRBV30 and TRBJ1-6; no reliable D call. V gave up 1 base and J gave up 6 bases, with 13 bases separating them. The CDR3 loop spans 15 amino acids. Germline CDR1 is GTSNPN and CDR2 is SVGIG (reference sequence). CDR3 residues: CAWSGRGQVNSPLHF. In nucleotides, the CDR3 is TGTGCCTGGAGTGGCCGTGGGCAGGTTAATTCACCCCTCCACTTT.

The rearrangement joins TRBV30 to TRBJ1-2; a weak D match, TRBD1 (5 bases). V was clipped by 4 bases and J by 4 bases, with 16 bases between them. Looked up from germline, CDR1 is GTSNPN and CDR2 is SVGIG (reference sequence). The CDR3 runs 14 residues. The CDR3 is CAWISGEGFYGYTF. The DNA of the CDR3 is TGTGCCTGGATCAGCGGGGAGGGGTTCTATGGCTACACCTTC.

The chain has TRBV10-3 and TRBJ1-2; D may be TRBD1 (6 bases). Germline assignment: CDR1 ENHRY and CDR2 SYGVKD. This CDR3 is built from 15 residues. V was cut by 2 bases and J by 4 bases, with 14 bases left in between. For the CDR3, the DNA is TGTGCCATCAGTGAGGCCAACGACAGGCGCTATGGCTACACCTTC. Residues: CAISEANDRRYGYTF.

This chain connects TRBV14 to TRBJ2-1; possible D gene TRBD1, 6 bases. The CDR3 has 15 residues. Germline CDR1 SGHDN, CDR2 FVKESK. The germline V and J ends were trimmed by 4 bases and 1 base, with 11 bases remaining between them. The chain's CDR3 is CASSPYRASYNEQFF. The CDR3 DNA reads as TGTGCCAGCAGCCCATACAGGGCATCCTACAATGAGCAGTTCTTC. The full variable domain, completed using reference TRBV14 and TRBJ2-1, is EAGVTQFPSHSVIEKGQTVTLRCDPISGHDNLYWYRRVMGKEIKFLLHFVKESKQDESGMPNNRFLAERTGGTYSTLKVQPAELEDSGVYFCASSPYRASYNEQFFGPGTRLTVL.